This T cell receptor beta chain is from a study of sequential checkpoint blockade in melanoma. The table came from immunoSEQ multiplex PCR; TCRdb's copy has only in-frame clones and leaves some out. The sample yields 20,000 to 25,000 clones, around 30% seen once. By share, this clone counts as medium-sized (0.01 to 0.1%). Treatment specified: randomized to nivolumab then ipilimumab (arm A) or the reverse (arm B). The CDR3 totals 15 residues. Trimming cost V 4 bases and J 2 bases, with 13 bases left between them. Sequencing was performed on tumor tissue (inferred from file names), taken from a patient given nivolumab and ipilimumab in sequence. The chain carries TRBV23-1 and TRBJ2-3, with unresolved D. TRBV23-1 is identified as an open reading frame with a role that is uncertain. This clonotype originated in a human donor with melanoma. Here the CDR3 reads CASSPPHSNTDTQYF. The CDR3 bases are TGCGCCAGCAGTCCCCCGCACTCTAACACAGATACGCAGTATTTT.